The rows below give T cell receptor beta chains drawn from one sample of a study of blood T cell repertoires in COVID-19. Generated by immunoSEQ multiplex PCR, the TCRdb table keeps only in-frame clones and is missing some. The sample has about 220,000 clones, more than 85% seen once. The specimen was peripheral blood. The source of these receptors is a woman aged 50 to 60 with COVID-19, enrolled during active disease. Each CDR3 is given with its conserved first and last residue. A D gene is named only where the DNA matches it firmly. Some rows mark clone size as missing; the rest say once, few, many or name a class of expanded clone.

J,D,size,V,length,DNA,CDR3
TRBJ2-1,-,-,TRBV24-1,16,TGTGCCACCAGTGATTTTGGGGGGGCAACGGGGAATGAGCAGTTCTTC,CATSDFGGATGNEQFF
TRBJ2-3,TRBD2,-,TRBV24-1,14,TGTGCCACCAGTGGTAGCGGGGTCACAGATACGCAGTATTTT,CATSGSGVTDTQYF
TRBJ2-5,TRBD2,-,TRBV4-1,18,TGCGCCAGCAGCCAAGGCGCGGAGCTAGCGGGATTCCAAGAGACCCAGTACTTC,CASSQGAELAGFQETQYF
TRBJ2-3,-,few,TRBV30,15,TGTGCCTGGAGTGGTAGAGGGGGAAGAACAGATACGCAGTATTTT,CAWSGRGGRTDTQYF
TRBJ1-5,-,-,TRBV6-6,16,TGTGCCAGCAGTTACTCGACACAGGGAGGGAATCAGCCCCAGCATTTT,CASSYSTQGGNQPQHF
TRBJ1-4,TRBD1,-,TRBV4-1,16,TGCGCCAGCAGCCTCAAGGAGACAGGGGTAGGTGAAAAACTGTTTTTT,CASSLKETGVGEKLFF
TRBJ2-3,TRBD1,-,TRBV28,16,TGTGCCAGCAGTTTCCTATCGGGACAGAGCCATGATACGCAGTATTTT,CASSFLSGQSHDTQYF
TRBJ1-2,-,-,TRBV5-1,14,TGCGCCAGCAGCTTGTCGGTGGGGGAGGATGGCTACACCTTC,CASSLSVGEDGYTF
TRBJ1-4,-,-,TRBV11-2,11,TGTGCCAGCAGCCTCAATGAAAAACTGTTTTTT,CASSLNEKLFF
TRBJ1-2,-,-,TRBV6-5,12,TGTGCCACCCGGGGGTCGGGGGGGAGCTACACCTTC,CATRGSGGSYTF